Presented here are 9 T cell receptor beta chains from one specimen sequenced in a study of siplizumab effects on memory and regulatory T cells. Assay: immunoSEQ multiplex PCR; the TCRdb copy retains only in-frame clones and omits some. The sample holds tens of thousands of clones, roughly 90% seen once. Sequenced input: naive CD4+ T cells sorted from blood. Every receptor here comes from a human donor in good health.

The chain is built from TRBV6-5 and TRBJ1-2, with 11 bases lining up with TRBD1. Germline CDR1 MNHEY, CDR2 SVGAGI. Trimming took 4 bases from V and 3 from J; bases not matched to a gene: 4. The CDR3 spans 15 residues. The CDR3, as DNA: TGTGCCAGCAGTTGGGGGACAGGGGGAGACTATGGCTACACCTTC. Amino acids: CASSWGTGGDYGYTF.

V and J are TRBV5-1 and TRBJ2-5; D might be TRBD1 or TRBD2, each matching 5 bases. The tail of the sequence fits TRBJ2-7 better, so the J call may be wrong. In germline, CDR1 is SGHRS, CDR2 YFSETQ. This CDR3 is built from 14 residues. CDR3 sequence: CASSLTRDVYEQYF. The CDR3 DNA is TGCGCCAGCAGCTTGACACGGGACGTCTACGAGCAGTACTTC.

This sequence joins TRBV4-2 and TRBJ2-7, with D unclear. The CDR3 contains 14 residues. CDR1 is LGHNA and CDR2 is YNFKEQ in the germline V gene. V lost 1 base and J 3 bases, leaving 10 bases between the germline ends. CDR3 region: CASSQVSNNYEQYF. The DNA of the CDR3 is TGTGCCAGCAGCCAAGTCAGTAATAACTACGAGCAGTACTTC.

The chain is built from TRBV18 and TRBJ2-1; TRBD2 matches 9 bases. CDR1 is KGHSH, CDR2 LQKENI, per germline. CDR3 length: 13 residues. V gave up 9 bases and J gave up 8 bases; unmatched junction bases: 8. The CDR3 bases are TGTGCCAGACCGGGACTAGCTCGTTATGAGCAGTTCTTC. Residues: CARPGLARYEQFF.

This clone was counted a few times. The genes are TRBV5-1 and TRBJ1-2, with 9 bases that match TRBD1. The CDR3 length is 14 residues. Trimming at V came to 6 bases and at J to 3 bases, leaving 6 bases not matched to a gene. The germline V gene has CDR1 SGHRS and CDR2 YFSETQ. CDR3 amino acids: CASTPGQGYYGYTF. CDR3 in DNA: TGCGCCAGCACCCCGGGACAGGGATACTATGGCTACACCTTC. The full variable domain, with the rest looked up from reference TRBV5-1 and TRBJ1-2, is KAGVTQTPRYLIKTRGQQVTLSCSPISGHRSVSWYQQTPGQGLQFLFEYFSETQRNKGNFPGRFSGRQFSNSRSEMNVSTLELGDSALYLCASTPGQGYYGYTFGSGTRLTVV.

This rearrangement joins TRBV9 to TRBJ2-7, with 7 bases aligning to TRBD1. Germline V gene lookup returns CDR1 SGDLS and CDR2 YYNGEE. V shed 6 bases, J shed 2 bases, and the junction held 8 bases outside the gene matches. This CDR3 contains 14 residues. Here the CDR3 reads CASTPGQLPYEQYF. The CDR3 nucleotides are TGTGCCAGCACCCCGGGACAGCTCCCCTACGAGCAGTACTTC.

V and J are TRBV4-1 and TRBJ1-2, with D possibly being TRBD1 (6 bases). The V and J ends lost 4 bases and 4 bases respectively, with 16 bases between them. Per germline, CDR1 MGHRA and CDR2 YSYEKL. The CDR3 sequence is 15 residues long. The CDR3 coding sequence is TGCGCCAGCAGCCCTCTAGGGGGGTTCGGCTATGGCTACACCTTC. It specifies CASSPLGGFGYGYTF.

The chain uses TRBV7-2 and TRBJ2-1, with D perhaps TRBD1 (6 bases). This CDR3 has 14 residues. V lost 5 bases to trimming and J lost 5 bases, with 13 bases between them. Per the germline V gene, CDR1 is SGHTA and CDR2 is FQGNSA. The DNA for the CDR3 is TGTGCCAGCAGCCGAGACAGGAGGAACAATGAGCAGTTCTTC. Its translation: CASSRDRRNNEQFF.

The CDR3 reads CASSTIPPPGELFF. As DNA, the CDR3 is TGTGCCAGCTCAACCATTCCTCCCCCCGGGGAGCTGTTTTTT. The V call is TRBV18, the J call TRBJ2-2; D remains unclear. Per germline, CDR1 KGHSH and CDR2 LQKENI. V lost 5 bases and J 6 bases, leaving 13 bases between the germline ends. There are 14 residues in the CDR3. The full variable domain, its missing parts supplied by reference TRBV18 and TRBJ2-2, is NAGVMQNPRHLVRRRGQEARLRCSPMKGHSHVYWYRQLPEEGLKFMVYLQKENIIDESGMPKERFSAEFPKEGPSILRIQQVVRGDSAAYFCASSTIPPPGELFFGEGSRLTVL.